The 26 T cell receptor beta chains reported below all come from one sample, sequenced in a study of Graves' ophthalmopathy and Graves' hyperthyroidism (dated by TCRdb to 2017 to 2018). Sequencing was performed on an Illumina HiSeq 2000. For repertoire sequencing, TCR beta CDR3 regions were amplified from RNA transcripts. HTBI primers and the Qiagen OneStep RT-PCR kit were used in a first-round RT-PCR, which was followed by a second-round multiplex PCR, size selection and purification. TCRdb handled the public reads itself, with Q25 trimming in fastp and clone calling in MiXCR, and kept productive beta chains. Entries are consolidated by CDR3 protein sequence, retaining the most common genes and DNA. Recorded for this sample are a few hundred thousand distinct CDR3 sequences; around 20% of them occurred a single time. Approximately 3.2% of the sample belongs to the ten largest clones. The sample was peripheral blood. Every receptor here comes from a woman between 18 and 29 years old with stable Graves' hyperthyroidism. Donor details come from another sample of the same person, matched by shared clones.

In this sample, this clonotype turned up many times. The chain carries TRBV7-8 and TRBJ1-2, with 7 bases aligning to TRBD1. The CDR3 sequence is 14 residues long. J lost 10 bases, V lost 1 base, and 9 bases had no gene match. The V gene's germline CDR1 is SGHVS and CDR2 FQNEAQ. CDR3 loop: CASSLDRGGGLYTF. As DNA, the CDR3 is TGTGCCAGCAGCTTAGACAGGGGAGGGGGCCTCTACACCTTC. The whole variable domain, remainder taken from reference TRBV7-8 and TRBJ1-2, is GAGVSQSPRYKVAKRGQDVALRCDPISGHVSLFWYQQALGQGPEFLTYFQNEAQLDKSGLPSDRFFAERPEGSVSTLKIQRTQQEDSAVYLCASSLDRGGGLYTFGSGTRLTVV.

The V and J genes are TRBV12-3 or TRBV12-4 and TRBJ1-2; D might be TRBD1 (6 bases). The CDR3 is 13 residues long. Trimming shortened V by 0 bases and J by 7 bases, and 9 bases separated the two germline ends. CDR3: CASSLAGGLGYTF. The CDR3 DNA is TGTGCCAGCAGTTTAGCAGGGGGTCTTGGCTACACCTTC.

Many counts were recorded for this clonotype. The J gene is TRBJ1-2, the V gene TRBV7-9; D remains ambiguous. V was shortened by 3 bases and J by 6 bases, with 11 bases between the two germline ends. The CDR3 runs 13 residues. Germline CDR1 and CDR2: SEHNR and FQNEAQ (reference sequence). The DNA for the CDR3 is TGTGCCAGCAGCTTGGAGTACCTCAATGGCTACACCTTC. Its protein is CASSLEYLNGYTF.

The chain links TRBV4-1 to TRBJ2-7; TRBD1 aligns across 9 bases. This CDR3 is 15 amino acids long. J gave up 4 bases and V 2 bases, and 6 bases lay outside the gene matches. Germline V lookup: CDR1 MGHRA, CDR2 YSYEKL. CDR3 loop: CASSQPGTGHYEQYF. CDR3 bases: TGCGCCAGCAGCCAACCCGGGACAGGGCATTACGAGCAGTACTTC.

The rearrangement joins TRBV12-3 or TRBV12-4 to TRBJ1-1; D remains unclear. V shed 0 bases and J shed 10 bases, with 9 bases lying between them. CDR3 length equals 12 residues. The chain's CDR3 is CASSLAKGRAFF. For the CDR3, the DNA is TGTGCCAGCAGTTTAGCGAAGGGTAGAGCTTTCTTT.

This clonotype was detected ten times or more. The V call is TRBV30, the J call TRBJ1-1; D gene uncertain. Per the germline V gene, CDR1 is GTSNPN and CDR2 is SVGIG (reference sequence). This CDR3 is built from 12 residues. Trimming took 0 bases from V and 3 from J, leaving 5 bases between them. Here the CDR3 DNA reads TGTGCCTGGAGTGTACAGCACACTGAAGCTTTCTTT. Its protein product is CAWSVQHTEAFF. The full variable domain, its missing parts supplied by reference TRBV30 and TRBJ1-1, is SQTIHQWPATLVQPVGSPLSLECTVEGTSNPNLYWYRQAAGRGLQLLFYSVGIGQISSEVPQNLSASRPQDRQFILSSKKLLLSDSGFYLCAWSVQHTEAFFGQGTRLTVV.

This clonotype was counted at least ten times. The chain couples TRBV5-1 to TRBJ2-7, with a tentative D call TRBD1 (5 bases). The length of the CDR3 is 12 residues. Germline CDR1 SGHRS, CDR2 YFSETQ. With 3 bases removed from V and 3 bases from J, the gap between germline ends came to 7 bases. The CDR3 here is CASSSTVYEQYF. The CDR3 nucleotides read TGCGCCAGCAGCTCGACAGTCTACGAGCAGTACTTC.

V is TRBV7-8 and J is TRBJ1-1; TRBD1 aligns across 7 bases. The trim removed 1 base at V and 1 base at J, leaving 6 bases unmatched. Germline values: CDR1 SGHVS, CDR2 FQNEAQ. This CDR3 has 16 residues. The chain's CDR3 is CASSLVRGTANTEAFF. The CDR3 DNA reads TGTGCCAGCAGCTTAGTGCGCGGGACAGCGAACACTGAAGCTTTCTTT.

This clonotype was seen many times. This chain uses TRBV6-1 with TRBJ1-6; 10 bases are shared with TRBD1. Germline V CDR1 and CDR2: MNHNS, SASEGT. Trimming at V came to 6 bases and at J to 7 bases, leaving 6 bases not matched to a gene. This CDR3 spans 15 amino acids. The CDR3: CASRETGGSNSPLHF. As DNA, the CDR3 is TGTGCCAGCAGAGAGACAGGGGGCAGCAATTCACCCCTCCACTTT.

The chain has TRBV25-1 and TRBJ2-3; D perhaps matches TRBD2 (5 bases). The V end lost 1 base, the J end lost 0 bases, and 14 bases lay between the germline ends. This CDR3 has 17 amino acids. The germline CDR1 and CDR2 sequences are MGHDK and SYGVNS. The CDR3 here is CASSESTGTASTDTQYF. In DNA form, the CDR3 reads TGTGCCAGCAGTGAATCTACGGGAACGGCCAGCACAGATACGCAGTATTTT.

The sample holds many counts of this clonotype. The CDR3 loop is CASSTRIGRKNIQYF. Here the CDR3 DNA reads TGTGCCAGCAGTACCCGGATAGGCCGCAAAAACATTCAGTACTTC. The V and J genes are TRBV12-3 or TRBV12-4 and TRBJ2-4; D gene unclear. Trimming removed 5 bases from V and 3 bases from J, with 14 bases in between. This CDR3 comprises 15 residues.

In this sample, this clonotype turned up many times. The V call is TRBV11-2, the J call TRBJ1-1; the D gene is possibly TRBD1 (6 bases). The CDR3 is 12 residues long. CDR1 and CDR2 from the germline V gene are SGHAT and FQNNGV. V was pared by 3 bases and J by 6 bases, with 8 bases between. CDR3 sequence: CASSFGGPEAFF. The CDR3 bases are TGTGCCAGCAGCTTTGGGGGCCCTGAAGCTTTCTTT.

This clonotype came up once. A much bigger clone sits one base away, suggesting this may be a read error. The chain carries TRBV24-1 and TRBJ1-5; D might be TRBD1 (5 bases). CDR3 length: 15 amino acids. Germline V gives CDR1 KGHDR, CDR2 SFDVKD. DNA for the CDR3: TGTGCCACCAGTGATGGGGCTCATAGCGATCAGCCCCAGCATTTT. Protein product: CATSDGAHSDQPQHF.

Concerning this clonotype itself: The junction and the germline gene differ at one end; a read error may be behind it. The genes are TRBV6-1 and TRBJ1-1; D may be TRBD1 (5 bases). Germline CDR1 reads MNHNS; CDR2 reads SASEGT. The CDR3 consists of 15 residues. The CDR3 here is CASSVSSRGGTEAFF. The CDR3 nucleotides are TGTGCCAGCAGTGTCTCCTCGAGGGGAGGAACTGAAGCCTTCTTT.

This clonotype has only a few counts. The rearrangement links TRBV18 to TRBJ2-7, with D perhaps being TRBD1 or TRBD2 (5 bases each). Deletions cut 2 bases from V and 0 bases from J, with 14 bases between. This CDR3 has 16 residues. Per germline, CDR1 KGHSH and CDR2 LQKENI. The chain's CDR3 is CASSPGRKGSSYEQYF. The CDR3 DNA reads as TGTGCCAGCTCACCAGGTCGGAAGGGGAGCTCCTACGAGCAGTACTTC.

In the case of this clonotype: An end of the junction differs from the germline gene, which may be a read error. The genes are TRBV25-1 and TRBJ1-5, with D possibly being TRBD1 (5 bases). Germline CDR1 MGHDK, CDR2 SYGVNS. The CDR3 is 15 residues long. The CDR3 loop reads CASSDAGLLNQPQHF. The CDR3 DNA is TGTGCCAGCAGTGACGCGGGACTTCTTAATCAGCCTCAGCATTTT.

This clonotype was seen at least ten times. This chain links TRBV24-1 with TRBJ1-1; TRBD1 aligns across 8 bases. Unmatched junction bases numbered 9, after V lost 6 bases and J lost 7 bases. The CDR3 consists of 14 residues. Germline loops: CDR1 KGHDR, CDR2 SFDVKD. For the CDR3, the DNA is TGTGCCACCAGTTTGGGGGGACAGGTGAATGAAGCTTTCTTT. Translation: CATSLGGQVNEAFF.

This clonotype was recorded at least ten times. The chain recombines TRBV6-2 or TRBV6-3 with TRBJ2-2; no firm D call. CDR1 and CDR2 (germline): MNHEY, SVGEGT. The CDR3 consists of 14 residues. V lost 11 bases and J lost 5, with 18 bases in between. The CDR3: CAGRSTVETGELFF. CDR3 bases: TGTGCCGGGCGGTCTACGGTGGAGACCGGGGAGCTGTTTTTT.

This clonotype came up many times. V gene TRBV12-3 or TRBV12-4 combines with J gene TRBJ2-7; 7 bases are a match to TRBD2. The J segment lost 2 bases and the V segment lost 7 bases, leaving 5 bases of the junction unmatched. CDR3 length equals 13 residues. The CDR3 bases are TGTGCCAGCACTTCAGCGGGAACCTACGAGCAGTACTTC. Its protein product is CASTSAGTYEQYF.

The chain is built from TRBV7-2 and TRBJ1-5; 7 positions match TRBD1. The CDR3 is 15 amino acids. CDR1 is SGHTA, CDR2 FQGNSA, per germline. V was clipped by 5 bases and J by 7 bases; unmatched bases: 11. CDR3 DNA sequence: TGTGCCAGCAGCGTACGACAGGGCGGGGAGCAGCCCCAGCATTTT. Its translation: CASSVRQGGEQPQHF.

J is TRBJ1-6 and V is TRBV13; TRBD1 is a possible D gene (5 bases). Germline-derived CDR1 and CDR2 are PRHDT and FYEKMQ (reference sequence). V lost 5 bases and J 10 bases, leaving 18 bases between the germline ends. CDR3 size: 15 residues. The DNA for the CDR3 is TGTGCCAGCAGCATGGGGACCTCTGGAAGGTCACCCCTCCACTTT. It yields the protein CASSMGTSGRSPLHF. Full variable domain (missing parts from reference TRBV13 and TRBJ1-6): AAGVIQSPRHLIKEKRETATLKCYPIPRHDTVYWYQQGPGQDPQFLISFYEKMQSDKGSIPDRFSAQQFSDYHSELNMSSLELGDSALYFCASSMGTSGRSPLHFGNGTRLTVT.

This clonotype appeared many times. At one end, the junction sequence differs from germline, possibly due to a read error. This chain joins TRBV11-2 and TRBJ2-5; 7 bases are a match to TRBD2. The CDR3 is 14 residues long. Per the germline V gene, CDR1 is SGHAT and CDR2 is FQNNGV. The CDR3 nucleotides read TGTGCCAGCAACTTAGTGGCGGGAGAAGAGACCCAGTACTTC. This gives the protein CASNLVAGEETQYF.

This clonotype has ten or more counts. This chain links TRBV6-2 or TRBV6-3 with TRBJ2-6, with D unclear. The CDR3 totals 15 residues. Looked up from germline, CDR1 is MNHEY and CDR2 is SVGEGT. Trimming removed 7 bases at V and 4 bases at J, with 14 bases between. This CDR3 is CASTKGSLGANVLTF. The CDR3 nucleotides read TGTGCCAGCACCAAAGGCTCTCTGGGGGCCAACGTCCTGACTTTC.

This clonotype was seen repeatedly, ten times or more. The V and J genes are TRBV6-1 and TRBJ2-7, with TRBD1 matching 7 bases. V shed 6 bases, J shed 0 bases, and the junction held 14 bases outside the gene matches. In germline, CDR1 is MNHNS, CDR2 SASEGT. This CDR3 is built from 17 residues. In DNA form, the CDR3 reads TGTGCCAGCAGGCCCACCCCGTACAGGGGTAGCTCCTACGAGCAGTACTTC. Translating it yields CASRPTPYRGSSYEQYF.

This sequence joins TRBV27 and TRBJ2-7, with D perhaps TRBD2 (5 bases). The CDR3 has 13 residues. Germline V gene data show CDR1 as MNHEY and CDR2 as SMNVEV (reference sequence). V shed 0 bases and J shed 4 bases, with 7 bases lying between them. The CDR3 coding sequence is TGTGCCAGCAGTTTATCGCCGGGGTACGAGCAGTACTTC. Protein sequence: CASSLSPGYEQYF.

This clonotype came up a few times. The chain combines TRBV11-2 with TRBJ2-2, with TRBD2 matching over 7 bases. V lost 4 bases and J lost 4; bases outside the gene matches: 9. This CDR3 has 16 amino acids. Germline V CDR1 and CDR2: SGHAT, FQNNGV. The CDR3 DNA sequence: TGTGCCAGCAGCTCCTACCTAGCGGAGCTCACCGGGGAGCTGTTTTTT. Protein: CASSSYLAELTGELFF. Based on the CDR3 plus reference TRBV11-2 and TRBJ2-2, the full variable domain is EAGVAQSPRYKIIEKRQSVAFWCNPISGHATLYWYQQILGQGPKLLIQFQNNGVVDDSQLPKDRFSAERLKGVDSTLKIQPAKLEDSAVYLCASSSYLAELTGELFFGEGSRLTVL.